This T cell receptor beta chain was identified in a study of PD-1 blockade in classical Hodgkin lymphoma. As for this clone: No antigen is known for it.

Here immunoSEQ multiplex PCR was the method, and the copy in TCRdb shows in-frame clones only, minus some. The table shows more than 20,000 clones, with 60% to 80% occurring only once. The time point here: cycle 4 day 1 (C4D1), after 5 to 7 weeks of nivolumab. Every patient relapsed after autologous stem cell transplantation, and brentuximab vedotin exposure varied. Regarding the study as a whole: A reduction in baseline TCR diversity was reportedly seen in newly diagnosed patients relative to healthy donors.

Germline values: CDR1 LNHDA, CDR2 SQIVND (reference sequence). There are 12 residues in the CDR3. V gave up 6 bases and J gave up 6 bases, with 9 bases separating them. The sample in question was peripheral blood mononuclear cells (PBMCs), obtained before the fourth cycle of nivolumab. The TCR originated in a human donor with classical Hodgkin lymphoma. The chain has TRBV19 and TRBJ2-1, with D tentatively TRBD2 (5 bases). The chain's CDR3 is CASSTRVNEQFF. DNA for the CDR3: TGTGCCAGTAGCACTAGGGTCAATGAGCAGTTCTTC.